This T cell receptor beta chain was captured by sequencing in a study of blood T cell repertoires in COVID-19. Study overall: Some COVID-19 samples were acute and others convalescent; all came from the United States, Italy and Spain.

In the authors' workflow: Reference gene primers were amplified, and this amplification served to estimate nucleated cell counts. TCRdb's copy holds only in-frame clones and misses some; the assay was immunoSEQ multiplex PCR. D and trimming come from the DNA, and the V and J calls and clone size come from that table. The profile covers about 210,000 clones, with just over 85% appearing a single time and approximately 4.2% taken by the ten largest. The CDR3 consists of 17 residues. Germline V gene lookup returns CDR1 LGHDT and CDR2 YNNKEL (reference sequence). V gave up 6 bases and J gave up 0 bases; unmatched junction bases: 7. Living in about 25 US areas, the participants were between roughly 18 and 95 years of age. Participants reported their clinical history, and cohort assignment relied on those reports.

The receptor comes from a woman aged 40-49 years with acute COVID-19. The rearrangement joins TRBV3-1 (or the pseudogene TRBV3-2) to TRBJ2-1, with 11 bases aligning to TRBD2. Sequenced material: PBMCs or T cells enriched from blood (not recorded which). The CDR3: CASRHTSGSLSYNEQFF. The CDR3 nucleotides are TGTGCCAGCAGGCATACTAGCGGGAGCCTCTCCTACAATGAGCAGTTCTTC.